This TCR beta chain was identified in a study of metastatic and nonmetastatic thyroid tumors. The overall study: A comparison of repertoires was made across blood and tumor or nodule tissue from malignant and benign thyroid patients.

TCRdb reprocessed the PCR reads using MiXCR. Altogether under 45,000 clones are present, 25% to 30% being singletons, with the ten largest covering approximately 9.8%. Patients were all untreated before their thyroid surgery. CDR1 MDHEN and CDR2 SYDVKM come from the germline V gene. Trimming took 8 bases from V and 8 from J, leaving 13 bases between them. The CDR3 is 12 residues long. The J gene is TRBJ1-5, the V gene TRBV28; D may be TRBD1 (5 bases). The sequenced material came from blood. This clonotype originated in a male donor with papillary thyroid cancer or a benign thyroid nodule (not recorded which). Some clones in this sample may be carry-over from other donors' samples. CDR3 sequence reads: CASYRGMEPQHF. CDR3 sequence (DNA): TGTGCCAGCTACCGGGGCATGGAGCCCCAGCATTTT.